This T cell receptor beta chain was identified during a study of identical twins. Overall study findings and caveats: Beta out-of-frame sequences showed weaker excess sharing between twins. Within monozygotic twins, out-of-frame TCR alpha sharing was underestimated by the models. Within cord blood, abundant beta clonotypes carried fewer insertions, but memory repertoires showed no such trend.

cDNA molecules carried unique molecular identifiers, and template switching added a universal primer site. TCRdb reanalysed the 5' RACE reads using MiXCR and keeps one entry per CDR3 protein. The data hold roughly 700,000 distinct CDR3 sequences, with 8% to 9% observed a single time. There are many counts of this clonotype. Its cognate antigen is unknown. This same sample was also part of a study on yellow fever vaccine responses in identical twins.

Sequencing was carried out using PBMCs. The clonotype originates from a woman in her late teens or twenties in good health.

This chain's CDR3 is CASSQEGNEQFF. CDR3 nucleotides: TGCGCCAGCAGCCAAGAAGGCAATGAGCAGTTCTTC. The chain combines TRBV4-1 with TRBJ2-1; unclear D gene. Germline loops: CDR1 MGHRA, CDR2 YSYEKL. Trimming cost V 0 bases and J 6 bases, with 3 bases left between them. This CDR3 has 12 amino acids.